This TCR beta chain is drawn from a study of vaccination effects on CD4 cells after COVID-19. The CDR3 is made up of 16 amino acids. V was cut by 0 bases and J by 0 bases, with 11 bases left in between. Per germline, CDR1 MDHEN and CDR2 SYDVKM. A note on this clone: Antigen: not known.

Antigen-specific CD4+ T cells were expanded with viral peptide pools in the ViraFEST assay before sequencing. On roughly day 10 of culture, CD4+ T cells were separated out. Each vaccine recipient was nucleocapsid antibody negative and had no prior SARS-CoV-2 infection. Profiled with immunoSEQ multiplex PCR; TCRdb holds only in-frame clones, not every one. The profile covers 41,000 or so clones, with roughly 70% appearing a single time and 26% taken by the ten largest. The material was CD4+ T cells from PBMCs cultured with HCoV-OC43 spike peptides, obtained before COVID-19 vaccination. The subset denotes: HCoV-OC43 spike overlapping peptide pool stimulation. The receptor was derived from a human donor who received a COVID-19 vaccine. V and J are TRBV28 and TRBJ1-1, with a tentative D call TRBD1 (6 bases). The DNA for the CDR3 is TGTGCCAGCAGTTTATGGACAGGATCCATGAACACTGAAGCTTTCTTT. As protein: CASSLWTGSMNTEAFF.